Shown below are 21 T cell receptor beta chains from a single sample sequenced in a study of naive and memory T cell subsets. The beta constant-region primer was an equimolar mix of two oligonucleotides covering TRBC1 and TRBC2. TCRdb reprocessed the UMI-ligation and nested PCR reads via MiXCR and lists one record per CDR3 protein. In the table there are about 150,000 distinct CDR3 sequences, approximately 15% of which are singletons. The sequenced sample was naive CD4+ T cells from blood. These receptors were taken from a human donor in good health.

This clonotype was counted a few times. The rearrangement links TRBV25-1 to TRBJ2-7; 9 bases are a match to TRBD1. This CDR3 has 15 residues. CDR1 is MGHDK, CDR2 SYGVNS, per germline. V dropped 3 bases and J dropped 4; count of bases not matched to a gene: 7. Written as DNA, the CDR3 is TGTGCCAGCAGTGACGCCGGGACAGGGTTTTACGAGCAGTACTTC. Its protein is CASSDAGTGFYEQYF.

CDR3 loop: CASSLASSGVPDEQFF. In nucleotides, the CDR3 is TGCGCCAGCAGCTTGGCTTCTAGCGGGGTCCCCGATGAGCAGTTCTTC. V usage is TRBV5-1 and J usage is TRBJ2-1, with 9 bases fitting TRBD2. CDR1 is SGHRS and CDR2 is YFSETQ in the germline V gene. V trimming: 0 bases; J trimming: 8 bases; junction bases outside the gene matches: 9. The CDR3 length is 16 residues.

The chain employs TRBV10-3 and TRBJ2-7; 8 bases are a match to TRBD1. Germline CDR1 and CDR2: ENHRY and SYGVKD. Trimming cost V 6 bases and J 5 bases; bases outside gene matches: 9. This CDR3 is 14 amino acids long. The CDR3 nucleotides read TGTGCCATCAGAGTAAGGGGACAGGCCGACGAGCAGTACTTC. This codes for CAIRVRGQADEQYF.

This clonotype was observed a few times. The V and J genes are TRBV28 and TRBJ2-7; D uncertain. The ends were cut back, 5 bases at V and 4 bases at J, with 6 bases in the middle. This CDR3 has 11 amino acids. Germline CDR1 reads MDHEN; CDR2 reads SYDVKM. This CDR3 reads CASSIRYEQYF. The CDR3, as DNA: TGTGCCAGCAGTATCCGTTACGAGCAGTACTTC.

This clonotype occurred a few times. CDR3 sequence (DNA): TGTGCCAGCAGCTTAGCGGGGACCGCTGGCGTCATTCAGTACTTC. Translating gives CASSLAGTAGVIQYF. This chain links TRBV7-9 with TRBJ2-4, with D perhaps being TRBD1 or TRBD2 (5 bases each). The CDR3 has 15 residues. Trimming shortened V by 0 bases and J by 9 bases, and 15 bases separated the two germline ends. CDR1 and CDR2 (germline): SEHNR, FQNEAQ (reference sequence).

The CDR3 DNA reads as TGTGCCAGCTCACCATCCCCCGGACAGGAGCAGTTCTTC. Translated, it gives CASSPSPGQEQFF. This sequence joins TRBV18 and TRBJ2-1; D may be TRBD1 (6 bases). The CDR3 is 13 amino acids. Germline assignment: CDR1 KGHSH and CDR2 LQKENI. Trimming stripped 2 bases from V and 10 bases from J, with 12 bases between.

This chain connects TRBV6-1 to TRBJ1-1; D might be TRBD1 (6 bases). Deletions cut 6 bases from V and 1 base from J, with 21 bases between. The V gene's germline CDR1 is MNHNS and CDR2 SASEGT. CDR3 size: 17 residues. In DNA form, the CDR3 reads TGTGCCAGCAGAAACGCCCTGAGGGGGAGCTGGAACACTGAAGCTTTCTTT. Its translation is CASRNALRGSWNTEAFF.

This clonotype showed up many times. The J gene is TRBJ2-3, the V gene TRBV29-1; possibly TRBD1 or TRBD2 for D (5 bases each). From germline, CDR1 is SQVTM and CDR2 ANQGSEA. Trimming left V 5 bases short and J 1 base short, with 10 bases between. The CDR3 is made up of 13 amino acids. CDR3 DNA: TGCAGCGTTTCCGGGGCCCGCACAGATACGCAGTATTTT. As protein: CSVSGARTDTQYF.

V usage is TRBV12-3 or TRBV12-4 and J usage is TRBJ2-1; no reliable D call. Trimming took 3 bases from V and 15 from J, leaving 18 bases between them. The CDR3 is made up of 13 amino acids. CDR3 sequence reads: CASSFSSAVAWFF. In DNA form, the CDR3 reads TGTGCCAGCAGTTTTTCTTCCGCGGTTGCCTGGTTCTTC.

This clonotype turned up a few times. The chain has TRBV29-1 and TRBJ2-7, with D unresolved. Trimming pared 3 bases from V and 5 bases from J, leaving 11 bases between. This CDR3 has 12 amino acids. Looked up from germline, CDR1 is SQVTM and CDR2 is ANQGSEA. The CDR3 loop is CSVEVSRNEQYF. CDR3 DNA: TGCAGCGTTGAGGTCAGTCGGAACGAGCAGTACTTC.

This clonotype has only a few counts. The chain employs TRBV5-1 and TRBJ2-1; 7 nucleotides align to TRBD2. The CDR3 runs 14 residues. V lost 0 bases to trimming and J lost 7 bases; unmatched junction nucleotides: 4. In germline, CDR1 is SGHRS, CDR2 YFSETQ. The CDR3 DNA is TGCGCCAGCAGCTTGGAGGGAGGGCCAAATGAGCAGTTCTTC. Translation: CASSLEGGPNEQFF.

This sequence joins TRBV12-3 or TRBV12-4 and TRBJ2-1, with 8 bases aligning to TRBD2. V dropped 5 bases and J dropped 5; count of bases not matched to a gene: 11. The CDR3 contains 16 residues. CDR3 region: CASSIPGTRYNNEQFF. As DNA, the CDR3 is TGTGCCAGCAGTATACCCGGGACTAGGTACAACAATGAGCAGTTCTTC.

There are a few counts of this clonotype. The V gene is TRBV7-9, the J gene TRBJ2-7, with D unresolved. There are 15 residues in the CDR3. Germline CDR1 is SEHNR and CDR2 is FQNEAQ (reference sequence). V was trimmed by 0 bases and J by 5 bases, leaving 14 bases between them. CDR3 residues: CASSLAAGPWNEQYF. CDR3 sequence (DNA): TGTGCCAGCAGCTTAGCGGCAGGTCCCTGGAACGAGCAGTACTTC.

The table lists this clonotype with a few counts. V is TRBV3-1 and J is TRBJ1-3; tentatively, D is TRBD1 (6 bases). Trimming stripped 0 bases from V and 4 bases from J, with 10 bases between. The CDR3 sequence is 15 residues long. Germline values: CDR1 LGHDT, CDR2 YNNKEL (reference sequence). The CDR3 region has the DNA TGTGCCAGCAGCCAAGAAGACAGGTTGGGAAACACCATATATTTT. Its translation: CASSQEDRLGNTIYF.

This chain joins TRBV11-1 and TRBJ2-3; D is unclear. Germline V CDR1 and CDR2: SGHAT, FQDESV (reference sequence). The V and J ends lost 1 base and 1 base respectively, with 6 bases between them. The CDR3 is made up of 14 amino acids. CDR3: CASSLEPGTDTQYF. Here the CDR3 DNA reads TGTGCCAGCAGCTTAGAGCCCGGCACAGATACGCAGTATTTT.

The sample holds many counts of this clonotype. The rearrangement joins TRBV5-4 to TRBJ2-2; the D is unclear. The CDR3 spans 13 residues. CDR1 is SGHNT and CDR2 is YYREEE in the germline V gene (reference sequence). V was clipped by 4 bases and J by 5 bases, with 9 bases between them. As DNA, the CDR3 is TGTGCCAGCAGCCCGTCAGGAACCGGGGAGCTGTTTTTT. It yields the protein CASSPSGTGELFF.

The V gene is TRBV11-2, the J gene TRBJ1-2; D might be TRBD1 (5 bases). Germline CDR1 and CDR2: SGHAT and FQNNGV. CDR3 length: 14 residues. Trimming took off 0 bases at V and 3 bases at J, with 8 bases between the two ends. In DNA, the CDR3 is TGTGCCAGCAGCTTAGATGGAGGGGACTATGGCTACACCTTC. It encodes CASSLDGGDYGYTF.

This clonotype was counted a few times. This chain uses TRBV5-4 with TRBJ1-1; no reliable D call. Germline CDR1 and CDR2: SGHNT and YYREEE (reference sequence). The CDR3 is 14 amino acids. V was clipped by 5 bases and J by 3 bases, with 14 bases between them. The CDR3 coding sequence is TGTGCCAGCAGTCATCGTCGAGGTGACACTGAAGCTTTCTTT. It codes for CASSHRRGDTEAFF. The variable domain in full, with the rest retrieved from reference TRBV5-4 and TRBJ1-1, is ETGVTQSPTHLIKTRGQQVTLRCSSQSGHNTVSWYQQALGQGPQFIFQYYREEENGRGNFPPRFSGLQFPNYSSELNVNALELDDSALYLCASSHRRGDTEAFFGQGTRLTVV.

The V gene is TRBV10-3, the J gene TRBJ2-3, with TRBD1 as a possible D gene (6 bases). V lost 3 bases to trimming and J lost 6 bases, with 16 bases between them. This CDR3 is 15 amino acids long. CDR1 is ENHRY, CDR2 SYGVKD, per germline. CDR3 in amino acids: CAISDRGPRGDTQYF. CDR3 nucleotide sequence: TGTGCCATCAGTGACAGGGGACCCCGCGGGGATACGCAGTATTTT.

J is TRBJ1-4 and V is TRBV10-2; no definite D call. Germline CDR1 reads WSHSY; CDR2 reads SAAADI. V dropped 3 bases and J dropped 6 bases, with 8 bases sitting between them. This CDR3 spans 13 amino acids. The CDR3 region has the DNA TGCGCCAGCAGTGATCGGGCCTATGAAAAACTGTTTTTT. Its translation: CASSDRAYEKLFF.

The chain joins TRBV29-1 to TRBJ2-1; 7 bases fit TRBD2. Trimming cost V 4 bases and J 0 bases; bases outside gene matches: 3. The germline CDR1 and CDR2 sequences are SQVTM and ANQGSEA. The CDR3 consists of 14 residues. CDR3 DNA: TGCAGCGTTGTACCTAGCGGCTCCTACAATGAGCAGTTCTTC. Protein: CSVVPSGSYNEQFF.